The T cell receptor (beta chain) under discussion was sequenced for a study of T cell repertoires in cytomegalovirus infection. Study in general: Evidence of both CMV infection and a matching HLA type came from public TCR beta signatures.

The CDR3 spans 17 residues. V was pared by 7 bases and J by 6 bases, with 25 bases between. The germline V gene encodes CDR1 MNHEY and CDR2 SVGAGI. About this clonotype itself: The antigen remains undetermined.

A single record per CDR3 protein comes from TCRdb applying MiXCR to the reads. The sample includes approximately 130,000 distinct CDR3 sequences, roughly 9% of them seen just once. Study conclusions and caveats: Identification of carriers of CMV plus the relevant HLA was achieved through cumulative public TCR beta family frequency. Ex vivo, HLA-C-restricted CMV-specific TCR beta clonotypes prevailed over the rest of the response.

This clonotype was obtained from a human donor in good health (CMV status not recorded). Some clones in this sample may be carry-over from other donors' samples. Material for sequencing was PBMCs. The rearrangement links TRBV6-5 to TRBJ2-1; D gene ambiguous. The CDR3 here is CASTLRQATSLLNEQFF. In DNA form, the CDR3 reads TGTGCCAGCACGTTGAGACAAGCAACCTCTCTTCTCAATGAGCAGTTCTTC.